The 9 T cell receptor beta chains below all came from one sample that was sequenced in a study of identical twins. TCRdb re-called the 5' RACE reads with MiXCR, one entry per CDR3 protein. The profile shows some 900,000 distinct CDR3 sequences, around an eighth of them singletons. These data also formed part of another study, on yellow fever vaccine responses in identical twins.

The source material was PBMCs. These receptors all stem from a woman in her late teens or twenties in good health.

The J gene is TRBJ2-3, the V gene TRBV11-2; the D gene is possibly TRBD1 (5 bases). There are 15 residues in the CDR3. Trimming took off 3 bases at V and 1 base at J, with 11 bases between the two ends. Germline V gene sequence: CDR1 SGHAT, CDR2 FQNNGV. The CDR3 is CASSFVEGGTDTQYF. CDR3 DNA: TGTGCCAGCAGCTTTGTTGAAGGGGGCACAGATACGCAGTATTTT.

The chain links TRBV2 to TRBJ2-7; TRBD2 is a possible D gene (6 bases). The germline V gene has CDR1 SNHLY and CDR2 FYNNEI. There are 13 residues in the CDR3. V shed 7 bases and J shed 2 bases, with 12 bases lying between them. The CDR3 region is CASTRDSPYEQYV. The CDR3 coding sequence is TGTGCCAGCACGCGGGACTCCCCCTACGAGCAGTACGTC.

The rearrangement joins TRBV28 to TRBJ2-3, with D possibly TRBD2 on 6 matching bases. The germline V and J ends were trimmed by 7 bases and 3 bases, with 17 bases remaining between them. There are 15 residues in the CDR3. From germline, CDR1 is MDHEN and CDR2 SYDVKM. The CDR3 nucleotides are TGTGCCAGCACCTCTTCGGGTGGAGGGACAGATACGCAGTATTTT. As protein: CASTSSGGGTDTQYF. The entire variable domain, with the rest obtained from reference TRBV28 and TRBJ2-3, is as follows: DVKVTQSSRYLVKRTGEKVFLECVQDMDHENMFWYRQDPGLGLRLIYFSYDVKMKEKGDIPEGYSVSREKKERFSLILESASTNQTSMYLCASTSSGGGTDTQYFGPGTRLTVL.

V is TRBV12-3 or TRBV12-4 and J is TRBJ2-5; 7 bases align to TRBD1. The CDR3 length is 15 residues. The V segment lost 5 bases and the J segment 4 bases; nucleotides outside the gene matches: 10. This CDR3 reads CASSLGDRHPETQYF. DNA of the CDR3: TGTGCCAGCAGTCTGGGGGACAGACACCCAGAGACCCAGTACTTC.

The CDR3 reads CASSSRAFKNIQYF. The CDR3 DNA reads as TGTGCCAGCAGTTCAAGGGCTTTCAAAAACATTCAGTACTTC. The chain uses TRBV6-2 or TRBV6-3 and TRBJ2-4; D uncertain. Germline V CDR1 and CDR2: MNHEY, SVGEGT. The CDR3 totals 14 residues. With 4 bases removed from V and 3 bases from J, the gap between germline ends came to 10 bases.

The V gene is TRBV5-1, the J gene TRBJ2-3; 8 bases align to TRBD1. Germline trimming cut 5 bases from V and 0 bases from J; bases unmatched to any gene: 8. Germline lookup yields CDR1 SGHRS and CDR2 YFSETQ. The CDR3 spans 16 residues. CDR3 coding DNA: TGCGCCAGCAGATCGGGGACAGGAGTTAGCACAGATACGCAGTATTTT. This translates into CASRSGTGVSTDTQYF.

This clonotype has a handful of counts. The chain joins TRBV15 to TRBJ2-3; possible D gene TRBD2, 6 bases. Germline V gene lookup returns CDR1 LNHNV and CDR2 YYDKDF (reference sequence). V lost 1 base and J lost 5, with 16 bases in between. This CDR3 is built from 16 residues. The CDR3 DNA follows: TGTGCCACCAGCAGAGGGGCGGGACCGCCTAAAGATACGCAGTATTTT. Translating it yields CATSRGAGPPKDTQYF.

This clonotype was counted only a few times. CDR3 nucleotide sequence: TGCAGCGCCGACACTAGTGCTGGGGCCAACGTCCTGACTTTC. Protein product: CSADTSAGANVLTF. The chain uses TRBV29-1 and TRBJ2-6; weak D call: TRBD2 (5 bases). This CDR3 is built from 14 residues. Looked up from germline, CDR1 is SQVTM and CDR2 is ANQGSEA. V lost 7 bases, J lost 2 bases, and 12 bases lay in between.

CDR3 residues: CATLSYNEQFF. The CDR3 DNA is TGTGCCACCCTCTCTTACAATGAGCAGTTCTTC. V is TRBV6-5 and J is TRBJ2-1; no clear D gene. The CDR3 is 11 amino acids. The V gene's germline CDR1 is MNHEY and CDR2 SVGAGI. V was pared by 10 bases and J by 4 bases, with 8 bases between.